What follows describes a single T cell receptor (beta chain). Its target is unknown. Other DNA sequences of this sample code for an identical CDR3. The sample originates from a study of shared clonotypes between healthy human individuals. Study conclusions and caveats: Naive subsets tended to show greater estimated richness than memory subsets.

J was trimmed by 0 bases and V by 4 bases; bases with no gene match: 2. The germline gives CDR1 MNHEY, CDR2 SVGAGI. This CDR3 is 14 amino acids long. Here immunoSEQ multiplex PCR was the method, and the copy in TCRdb shows in-frame clones only, minus some. Of a few million clones in the sample, approximately 95% were seen once. The chain links TRBV6-5 to TRBJ2-7, with 8 bases lining up with TRBD2. Specimen: naive CD4+ T cells from PBMCs. The sample's subset: CD45RA+ positively selected. The clonotype comes from a man aged 18 to 30 in good health. Some clones in this sample may be carry-over from other donors' samples. The CDR3 DNA is TGTGCCAGCAGTTTAAGCGGGAGCTCCTACGAGCAGTACTTC. This codes for CASSLSGSSYEQYF.